This TCR beta chain appears in the sequencing data of a study of blood T cell repertoires in COVID-19. On the study more broadly: From T cells, B-cell-depleted T cells, or PBMCs came the material, which was cDNA or gDNA.

Produced via immunoSEQ multiplex PCR; TCRdb's table is partial and in-frame only. Of 350,000 to 450,000 clones listed, around 90% are singletons. The CDR3 runs 15 residues. Trimming took 1 base from V and 5 from J; bases not matched to a gene: 6. Per the germline V gene, CDR1 is SGHRS and CDR2 is YFSETQ. This receptor was obtained from a human donor in a cohort sampled during active COVID-19. The chain has TRBV5-1 and TRBJ2-1; 7 bases are shared with TRBD2. Sample: peripheral blood. In nucleotides, the CDR3 is TGCGCCAGCAGCTTGAGCCCGGGGGGAGACAATGAGCAGTTCTTC. Protein: CASSLSPGGDNEQFF.